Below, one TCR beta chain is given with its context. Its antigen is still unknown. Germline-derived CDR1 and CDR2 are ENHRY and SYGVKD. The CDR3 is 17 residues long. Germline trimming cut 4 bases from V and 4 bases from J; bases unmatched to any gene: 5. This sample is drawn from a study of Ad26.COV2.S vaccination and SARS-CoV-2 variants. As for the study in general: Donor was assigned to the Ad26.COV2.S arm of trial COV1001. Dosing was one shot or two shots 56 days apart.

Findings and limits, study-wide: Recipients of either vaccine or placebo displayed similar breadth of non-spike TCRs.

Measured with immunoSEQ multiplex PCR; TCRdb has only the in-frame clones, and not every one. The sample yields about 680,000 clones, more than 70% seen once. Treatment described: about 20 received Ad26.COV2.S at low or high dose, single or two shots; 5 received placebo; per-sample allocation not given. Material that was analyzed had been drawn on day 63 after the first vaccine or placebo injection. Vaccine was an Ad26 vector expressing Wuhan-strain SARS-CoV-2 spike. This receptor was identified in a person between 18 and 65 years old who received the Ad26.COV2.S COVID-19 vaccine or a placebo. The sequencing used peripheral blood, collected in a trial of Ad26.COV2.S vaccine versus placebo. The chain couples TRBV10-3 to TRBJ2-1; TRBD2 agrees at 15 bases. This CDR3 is CAISAGLAGGPYNEQFF. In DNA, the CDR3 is TGTGCCATCAGTGCGGGACTAGCGGGAGGCCCGTACAATGAGCAGTTCTTC.